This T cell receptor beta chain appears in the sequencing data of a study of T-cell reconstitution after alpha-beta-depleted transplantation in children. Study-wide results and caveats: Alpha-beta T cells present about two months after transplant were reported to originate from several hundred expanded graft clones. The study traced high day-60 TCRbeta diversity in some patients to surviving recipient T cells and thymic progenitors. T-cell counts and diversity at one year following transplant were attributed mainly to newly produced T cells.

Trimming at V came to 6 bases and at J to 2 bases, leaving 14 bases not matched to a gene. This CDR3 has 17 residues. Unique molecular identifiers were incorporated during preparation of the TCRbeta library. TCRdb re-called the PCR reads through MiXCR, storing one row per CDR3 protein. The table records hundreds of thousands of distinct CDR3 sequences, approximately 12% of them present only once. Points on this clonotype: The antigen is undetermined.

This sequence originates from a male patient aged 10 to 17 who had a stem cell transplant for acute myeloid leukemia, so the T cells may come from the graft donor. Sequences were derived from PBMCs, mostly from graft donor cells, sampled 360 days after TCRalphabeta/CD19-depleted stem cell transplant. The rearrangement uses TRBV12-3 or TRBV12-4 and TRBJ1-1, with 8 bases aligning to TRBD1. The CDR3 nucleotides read TGTGCCAGCAGGCGGGCAAGGACAGGGAAGAGAAACACTGAAGCTTTCTTT. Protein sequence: CASRRARTGKRNTEAFF.